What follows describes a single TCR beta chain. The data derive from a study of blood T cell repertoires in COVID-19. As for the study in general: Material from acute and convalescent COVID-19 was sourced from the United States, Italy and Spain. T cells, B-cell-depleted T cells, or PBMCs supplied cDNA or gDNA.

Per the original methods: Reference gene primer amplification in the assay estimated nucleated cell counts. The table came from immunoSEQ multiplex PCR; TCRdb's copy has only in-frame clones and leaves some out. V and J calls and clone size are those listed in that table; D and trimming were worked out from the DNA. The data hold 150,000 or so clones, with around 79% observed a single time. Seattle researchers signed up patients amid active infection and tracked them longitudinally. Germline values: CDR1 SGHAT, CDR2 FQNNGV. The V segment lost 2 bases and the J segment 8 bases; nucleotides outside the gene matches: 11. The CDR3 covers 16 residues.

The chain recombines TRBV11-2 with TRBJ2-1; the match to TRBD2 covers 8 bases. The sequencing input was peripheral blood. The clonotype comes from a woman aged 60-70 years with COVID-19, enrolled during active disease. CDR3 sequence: CASSLTSGGRKDEQFF. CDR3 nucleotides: TGTGCCAGCAGCTTAACCTCGGGCGGGAGGAAGGATGAGCAGTTCTTC. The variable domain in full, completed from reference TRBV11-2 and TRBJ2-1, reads EAGVAQSPRYKIIEKRQSVAFWCNPISGHATLYWYQQILGQGPKLLIQFQNNGVVDDSQLPKDRFSAERLKGVDSTLKIQPAKLEDSAVYLCASSLTSGGRKDEQFFGPGTRLTVL.